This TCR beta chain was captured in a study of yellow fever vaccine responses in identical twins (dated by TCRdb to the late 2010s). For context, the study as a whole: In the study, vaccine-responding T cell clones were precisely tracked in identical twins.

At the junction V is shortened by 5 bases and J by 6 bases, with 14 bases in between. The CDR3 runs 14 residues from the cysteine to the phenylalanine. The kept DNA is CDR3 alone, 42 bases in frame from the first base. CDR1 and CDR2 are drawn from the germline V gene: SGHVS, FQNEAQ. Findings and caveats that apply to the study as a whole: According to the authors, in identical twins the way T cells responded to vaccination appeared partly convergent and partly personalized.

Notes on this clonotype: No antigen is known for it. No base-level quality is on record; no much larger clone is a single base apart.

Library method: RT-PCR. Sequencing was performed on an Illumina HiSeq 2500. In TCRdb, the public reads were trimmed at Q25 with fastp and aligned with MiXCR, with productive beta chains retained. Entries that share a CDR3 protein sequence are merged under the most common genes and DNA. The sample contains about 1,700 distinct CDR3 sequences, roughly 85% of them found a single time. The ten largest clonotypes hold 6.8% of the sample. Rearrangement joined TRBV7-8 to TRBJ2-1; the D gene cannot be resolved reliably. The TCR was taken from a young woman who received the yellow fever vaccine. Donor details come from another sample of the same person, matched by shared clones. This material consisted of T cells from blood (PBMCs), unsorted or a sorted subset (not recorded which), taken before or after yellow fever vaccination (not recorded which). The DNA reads TGTGCCAGCAGCCCCCAGCCTATCGCCAATGAGCAGTTCTTC. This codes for CASSPQPIANEQFF.